These T cell receptor beta chains were read from a single sample in a study of T cell responses to AZD1222 COVID-19 vaccine. The repertoire was sequenced with immunoSEQ multiplex PCR; TCRdb's copy has only in-frame clones and lacks some. Of 120,000 to 150,000 clones in the sample, roughly 90% were seen once. Sample: peripheral blood, taken on day 0 of AZD1222 vaccination. These receptors all stem from an adult in good health. Both conserved end residues are part of each CDR3. The D gene is left open where the match is weak. Rows give clone size only sometimes, using once, few, many, or a class for an expanded clone.

abundance	v_gene	d_gene	j_gene	CDR3nt	CDR3aa
-	TRBV27	TRBD2	TRBJ2-5	TGTGCCAGCAGTTGGAGTAGCGGGAGCCTTCCGAGGGGCCAAGAGACCCAGTACTTC	CASSWSSGSLPRGQETQYF
-	TRBV24-1	-	TRBJ2-7	TGTGCCACCAGTGACCTTACTAAGGACGAGCAGTACTTC	CATSDLTKDEQYF
-	TRBV6-4	TRBD1	TRBJ2-3	TGTGCCAGCAGTGAGTGGACAGGGACAGATACGCAGTATTTT	CASSEWTGTDTQYF
-	TRBV6-6	-	TRBJ1-4	TGTGCCAGCAGGGAACTTGAAAAACTGTTTTTT	CASRELEKLFF
-	TRBV11-3	-	TRBJ1-6	TGTGCCAGCAGCTTTAGTGGTAACAGGGATGTACTCAATTCACCCCTCCACTTT	CASSFSGNRDVLNSPLHF
-	TRBV27	-	TRBJ1-6	TGTGCCAGCAGTCCCCATAATTCACCCCTCCACTTT	CASSPHNSPLHF
-	TRBV4-2	-	TRBJ2-1	TGTGCCAGCAGCCAAGATCATACGCCGAGCTCCTACAATGAGCAGTTCTTC	CASSQDHTPSSYNEQFF
-	TRBV6-5	-	TRBJ1-6	TGTGCCAGCAGTTACTCCGGGGAACCCCTCCACTTT	CASSYSGEPLHF
-	TRBV5-1	-	TRBJ2-1	TGCGCCAGCAGCTTCGGGGGGACAAGATACAATGAGCAGTTCTTC	CASSFGGTRYNEQFF
-	TRBV15	-	TRBJ2-2	TGTGCCACCAGCGCGAGCGGATGGGGACACGGGGAGCTGTTTTTT	CATSASGWGHGELFF
once	TRBV9	-	TRBJ2-7	TGTGCCAGCAGCGTCGCTCCGGGACACTCCTACGAGCAGTACTTC	CASSVAPGHSYEQYF
-	TRBV4-3	TRBD1	TRBJ1-2	TGCGCCAGCAGCTCCCACAGGGGCGAGGGTGGCTACACCTTC	CASSSHRGEGGYTF
-	TRBV19	TRBD2	TRBJ2-3	TGTGCCAGTAGTCCGGGTCAGCGGGAAGCAGATACGCAGTATTTT	CASSPGQREADTQYF
many	TRBV4-1	TRBD2	TRBJ2-3	TGCGCCAGCAGCCAAGATCCTAGCGGGAGCTCAGATACGCAGTATTTT	CASSQDPSGSSDTQYF
-	TRBV4-2	-	TRBJ1-1	TGTGCCAGCAGCCAGGCCCTTGGGGACACTGAAGCTTTCTTT	CASSQALGDTEAFF
-	TRBV12-3/TRBV12-4	-	TRBJ1-2	TGTGCCAGCAGTCTAGAAACTTATGGCTACACCTTC	CASSLETYGYTF
-	TRBV11-2	-	TRBJ1-2	TGTGCCAGCACCAAAGGCTGGGGGACCTATGGCTACACCTTC	CASTKGWGTYGYTF
-	TRBV9	-	TRBJ2-1	TGTGCCAGCAGCGAATCCCGGGACTCCTACTACAATGAGCAGTTCTTC	CASSESRDSYYNEQFF
-	TRBV5-4	-	TRBJ1-3	TGTGCCAGCAGCTTGGATGGAAACACCATATATTTT	CASSLDGNTIYF
-	TRBV5-4	-	TRBJ1-5	TGTGCCAGCAGCCCCGGAGGCAGCAATCAGCCCCAGCATTTT	CASSPGGSNQPQHF
few	TRBV23-1	TRBD1	TRBJ2-5	TGCGCCAGCAGCCATCAATCTGGCCGAGGACAGGGTGAGGCGACCCAGTACTTC	CASSHQSGRGQGEATQYF
-	TRBV7-9	-	TRBJ2-3	TGTGCCAGCAGCTTAGCGGCCGGGGATACGCAGTATTTT	CASSLAAGDTQYF
-	TRBV6-2/TRBV6-3	-	TRBJ2-7	TGTGCCAGCAGTTACGGGGGGCCGCCCTACGAGCAGTACTTC	CASSYGGPPYEQYF
-	TRBV27	-	TRBJ2-7	TGTGCCAGCAGTTTAACTAGCAGAAGCTCCTACGAGCAGTACTTC	CASSLTSRSSYEQYF
-	TRBV7-8	TRBD1	TRBJ2-7	TGTGCCAGCATTCCGGACAGGGGGCCTAGCTACGAGCAGTACTTC	CASIPDRGPSYEQYF
-	TRBV19	-	TRBJ2-1	TGTGCCAGTAAGGACTCACTCAATGAGCAGTTCTTC	CASKDSLNEQFF
-	TRBV27	-	TRBJ2-2	TGTGCCAGCAGTTTAAAGGGCGGCGGGGAGCTGTTTTTT	CASSLKGGGELFF
-	TRBV2	-	TRBJ1-2	TGTGCCAGCAGTGAAGGTGGGGCGTATGGCTACACCTTC	CASSEGGAYGYTF